Listed below are T cell receptor beta chains from one sample, sequenced in a study of shared clonotypes between healthy human individuals. Libraries were prepared by immunoSEQ multiplex PCR; TCRdb keeps only in-frame clonotypes and omits some of them. The data contain more than 2 million clones, about 95% of them singletons. The specimen sequenced was naive CD8+ T cells sorted from blood. The receptors here all came from a man aged 18 to 29 in good health. CDR3s include the opening cysteine and the closing phenylalanine or tryptophan. D genes are given only for firm matches. Only some rows state a clone size, as once, few, many or a class for expanded clones.

j_gene | abundance | d_gene | v_gene | CDR3aa | CDR3nt
TRBJ2-5 | NA | NA | TRBV6-5 | CASSYSSQGWKETQYF | TGTGCCAGCAGTTACTCTTCCCAGGGTTGGAAGGAGACCCAGTACTTC
TRBJ2-7 | NA | TRBD1 | TRBV28 | CASSLNPQLRDSHPYEQYF | TGTGCCAGCAGTTTAAATCCCCAATTGAGGGACAGCCACCCCTACGAGCAGTACTTC
TRBJ1-6 | NA | NA | TRBV28 | CASSFLADSRFGPLHF | TGTGCCAGCAGTTTCTTGGCAGATTCCCGTTTTGGACCCCTCCACTTT
TRBJ2-1 | NA | TRBD1 | TRBV30 | CAWTASQGVEQFF | TGTGCCTGGACCGCGTCCCAGGGGGTTGAGCAGTTCTTC
TRBJ1-5 | NA | NA | TRBV4-1 | CASSQVMGASNQPQHF | TGCGCCAGCAGCCAAGTGATGGGGGCAAGCAATCAGCCCCAGCATTTT
TRBJ2-2 | NA | NA | TRBV10-1 | CASSETDTGELFF | TGCGCCAGCAGTGAGACGGACACCGGGGAGCTGTTTTTT
TRBJ1-1 | NA | NA | TRBV7-6 | CASSLGRNTEAFF | TGTGCCAGCAGCTTAGGTAGGAACACTGAAGCTTTCTTT
TRBJ2-2 | once | NA | TRBV7-7 | CASSLRPGNTGELFF | TGTGCTAGCAGCTTAAGGCCGGGCAACACCGGGGAGCTGTTTTTT
TRBJ2-1 | NA | NA | TRBV30 | CAWSVRGAGYNEQFF | TGTGCCTGGAGTGTACGGGGGGCGGGGTACAATGAGCAGTTCTTC
TRBJ1-1 | NA | NA | TRBV6-5 | CASSYREGWNTEAFF | TGTGCCAGCAGTTACAGGGAGGGGTGGAACACTGAAGCTTTCTTT
TRBJ1-4 | NA | NA | TRBV18 | CASSPGAQEKEKLFF | TGTGCCAGCTCACCAGGGGCCCAGGAAAAAGAAAAACTGTTTTTT
TRBJ2-7 | NA | NA | TRBV6-5 | CASYPGWGAEQYF | TGTGCCAGCTACCCCGGGTGGGGGGCCGAGCAGTACTTC
TRBJ1-2 | NA | NA | TRBV5-5 | CASSLDRPTGGYTF | TGTGCCAGCAGCTTGGATCGTCCGACGGGAGGCTACACCTTC
TRBJ1-2 | NA | NA | TRBV4-3 | CASSQGFPAGGYTF | TGCGCCAGCAGCCAAGGGTTCCCTGCGGGTGGCTACACCTTC
TRBJ1-2 | NA | TRBD1 | TRBV15 | CATSREAGGIYGYTF | TGTGCCACCAGCAGAGAGGCAGGGGGCATCTATGGCTACACCTTC
TRBJ2-7 | NA | TRBD1 | TRBV5-5 | CASSSTGDWTYEQYF | TGTGCCAGCAGCTCCACAGGGGATTGGACCTACGAGCAGTACTTC